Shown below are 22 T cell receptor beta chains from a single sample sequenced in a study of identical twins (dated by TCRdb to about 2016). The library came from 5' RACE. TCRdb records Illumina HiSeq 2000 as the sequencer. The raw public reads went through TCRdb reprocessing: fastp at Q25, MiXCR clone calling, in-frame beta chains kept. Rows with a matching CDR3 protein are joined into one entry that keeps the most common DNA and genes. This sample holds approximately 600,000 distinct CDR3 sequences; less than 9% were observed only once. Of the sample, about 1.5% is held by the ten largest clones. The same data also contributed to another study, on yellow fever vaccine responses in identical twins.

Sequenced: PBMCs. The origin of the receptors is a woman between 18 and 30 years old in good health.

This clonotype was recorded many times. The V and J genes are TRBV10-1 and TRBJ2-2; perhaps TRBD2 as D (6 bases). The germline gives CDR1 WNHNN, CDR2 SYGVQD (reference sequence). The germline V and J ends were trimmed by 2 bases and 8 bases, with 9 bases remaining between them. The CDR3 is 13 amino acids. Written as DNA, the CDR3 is TGCGCCAGCAGTGAGCGGGGGACTGGGGAGCTGTTTTTT. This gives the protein CASSERGTGELFF.

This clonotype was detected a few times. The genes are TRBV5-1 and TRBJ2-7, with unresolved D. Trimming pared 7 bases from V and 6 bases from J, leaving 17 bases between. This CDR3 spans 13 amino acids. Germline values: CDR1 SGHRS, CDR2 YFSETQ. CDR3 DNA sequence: TGCGCCAGCTCAACGGCGGTGGATACCGAGCAGTACTTC. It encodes CASSTAVDTEQYF.

The CDR3 DNA reads TGTGCCAGCAGGATACCGGGACGGTCCACAGATACGCAGTATTTT. The encoded protein is CASRIPGRSTDTQYF. The V call is TRBV11-2, the J call TRBJ2-3, with D perhaps assigned TRBD1 or TRBD2 (5 bases each). The CDR3 covers 15 residues. The V and J ends lost 6 bases and 2 bases respectively, with 15 bases between them. Germline V gene sequence: CDR1 SGHAT, CDR2 FQNNGV.

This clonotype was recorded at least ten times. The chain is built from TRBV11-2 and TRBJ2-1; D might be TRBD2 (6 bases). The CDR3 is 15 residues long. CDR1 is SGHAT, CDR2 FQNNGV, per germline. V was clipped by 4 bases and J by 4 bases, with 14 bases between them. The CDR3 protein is CASSSQTGRYNEQFF. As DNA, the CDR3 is TGTGCCAGCAGCTCTCAAACCGGGAGATACAATGAGCAGTTCTTC.

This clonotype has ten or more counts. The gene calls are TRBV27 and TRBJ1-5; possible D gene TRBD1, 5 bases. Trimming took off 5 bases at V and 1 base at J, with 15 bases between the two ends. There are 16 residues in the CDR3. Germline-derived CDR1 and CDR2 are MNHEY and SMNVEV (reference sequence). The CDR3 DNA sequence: TGTGCCAGCAGTCCCGGATCGCGGGGGAGCAATCAGCCCCAGCATTTT. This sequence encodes CASSPGSRGSNQPQHF.

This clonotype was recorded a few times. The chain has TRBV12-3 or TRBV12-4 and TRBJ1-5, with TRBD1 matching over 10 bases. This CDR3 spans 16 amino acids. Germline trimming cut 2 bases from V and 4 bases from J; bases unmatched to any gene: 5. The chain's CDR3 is CASSLIRDRGNQPQHF. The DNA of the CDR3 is TGTGCCAGCAGTTTAATTCGGGACAGGGGAAATCAGCCCCAGCATTTT.

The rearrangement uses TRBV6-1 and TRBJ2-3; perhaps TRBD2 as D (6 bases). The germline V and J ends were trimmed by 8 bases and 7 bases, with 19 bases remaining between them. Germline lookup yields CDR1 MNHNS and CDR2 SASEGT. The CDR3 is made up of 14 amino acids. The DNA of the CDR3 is TGTGCCAGCGGACCGGGCGGGGTGCAGAATACGCAGTATTTT. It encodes CASGPGGVQNTQYF.

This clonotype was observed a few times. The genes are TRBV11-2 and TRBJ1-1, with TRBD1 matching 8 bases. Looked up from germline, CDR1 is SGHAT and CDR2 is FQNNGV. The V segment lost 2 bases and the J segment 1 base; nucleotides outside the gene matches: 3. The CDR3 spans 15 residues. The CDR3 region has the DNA TGTGCCAGCAGCTTATCCGACAGGGGGAACACTGAAGCTTTCTTT. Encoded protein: CASSLSDRGNTEAFF. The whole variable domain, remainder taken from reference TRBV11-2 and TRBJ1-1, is EAGVAQSPRYKIIEKRQSVAFWCNPISGHATLYWYQQILGQGPKLLIQFQNNGVVDDSQLPKDRFSAERLKGVDSTLKIQPAKLEDSAVYLCASSLSDRGNTEAFFGQGTRLTVV.

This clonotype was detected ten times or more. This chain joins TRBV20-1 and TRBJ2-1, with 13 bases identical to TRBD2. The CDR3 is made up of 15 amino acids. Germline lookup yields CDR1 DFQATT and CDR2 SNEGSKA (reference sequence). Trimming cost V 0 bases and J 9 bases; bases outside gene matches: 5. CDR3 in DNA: TGCAGTGCTAGAGATTTTGGACTAGCGGGAGTTGAGCAGTTCTTC. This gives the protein CSARDFGLAGVEQFF.

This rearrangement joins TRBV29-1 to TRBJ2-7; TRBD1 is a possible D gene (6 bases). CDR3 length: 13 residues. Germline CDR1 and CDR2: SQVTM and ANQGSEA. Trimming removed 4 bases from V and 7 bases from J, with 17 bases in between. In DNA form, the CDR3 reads TGCAGCGTTGTGAGAGGGGGTGGAAGTGAGCAGTACTTC. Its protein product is CSVVRGGGSEQYF.

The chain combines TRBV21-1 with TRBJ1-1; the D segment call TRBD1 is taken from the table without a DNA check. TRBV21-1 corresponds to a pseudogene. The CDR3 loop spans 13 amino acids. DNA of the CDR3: TGTGCCAGCAGCAAAGTCTGGGGCTTTGAAGCTTTCTTT. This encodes CASSKVWGFEAFF.

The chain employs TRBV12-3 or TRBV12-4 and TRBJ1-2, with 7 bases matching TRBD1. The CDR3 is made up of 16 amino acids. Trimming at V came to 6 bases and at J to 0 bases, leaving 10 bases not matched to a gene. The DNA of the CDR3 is TGTGCCAGCAGCCCAAGGCGGGACAGAGCTAACTATGGCTACACCTTC. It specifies CASSPRRDRANYGYTF.

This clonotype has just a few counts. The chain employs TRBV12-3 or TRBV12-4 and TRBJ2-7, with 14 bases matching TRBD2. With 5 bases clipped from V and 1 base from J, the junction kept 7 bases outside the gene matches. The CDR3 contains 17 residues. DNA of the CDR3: TGTGCCAGCAGTCCAGGGACTAGCGGGAGATCATCCTACGAGCAGTACTTC. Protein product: CASSPGTSGRSSYEQYF.

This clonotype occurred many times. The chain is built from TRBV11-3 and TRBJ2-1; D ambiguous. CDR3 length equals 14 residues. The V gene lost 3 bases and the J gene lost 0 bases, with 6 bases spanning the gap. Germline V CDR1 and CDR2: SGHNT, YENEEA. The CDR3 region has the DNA TGTGCCAGCAGCTTCGATAGCTCCTACAATGAGCAGTTCTTC. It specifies CASSFDSSYNEQFF.

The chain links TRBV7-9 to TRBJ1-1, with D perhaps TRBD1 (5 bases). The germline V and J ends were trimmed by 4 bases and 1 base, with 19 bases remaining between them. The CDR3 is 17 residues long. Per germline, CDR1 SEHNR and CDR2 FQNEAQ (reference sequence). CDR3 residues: CASSSPGPLLKNTEAFF. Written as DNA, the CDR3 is TGTGCCAGCAGCTCGCCGGGACCGCTCTTGAAGAACACTGAAGCTTTCTTT.

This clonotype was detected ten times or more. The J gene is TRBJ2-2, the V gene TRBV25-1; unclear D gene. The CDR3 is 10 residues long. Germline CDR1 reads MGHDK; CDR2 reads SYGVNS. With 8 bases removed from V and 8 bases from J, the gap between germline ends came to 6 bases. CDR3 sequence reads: CASWAGELFF. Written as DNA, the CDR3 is TGTGCCAGCTGGGCGGGGGAGCTGTTTTTT.

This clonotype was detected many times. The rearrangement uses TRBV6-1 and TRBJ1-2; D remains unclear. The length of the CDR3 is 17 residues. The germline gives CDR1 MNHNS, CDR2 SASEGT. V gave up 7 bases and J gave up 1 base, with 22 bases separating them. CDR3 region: CASINSGPSAFNYGYTF. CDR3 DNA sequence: TGTGCCAGCATCAACAGTGGGCCGTCGGCATTTAACTATGGCTACACCTTC.

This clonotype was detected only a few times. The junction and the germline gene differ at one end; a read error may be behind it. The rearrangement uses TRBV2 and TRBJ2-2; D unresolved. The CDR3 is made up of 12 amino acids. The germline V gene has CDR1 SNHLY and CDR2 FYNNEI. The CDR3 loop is CVSTFHGGELFF. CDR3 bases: TGTGTCAGCACTTTCCATGGCGGGGAGCTGTTTTTT.

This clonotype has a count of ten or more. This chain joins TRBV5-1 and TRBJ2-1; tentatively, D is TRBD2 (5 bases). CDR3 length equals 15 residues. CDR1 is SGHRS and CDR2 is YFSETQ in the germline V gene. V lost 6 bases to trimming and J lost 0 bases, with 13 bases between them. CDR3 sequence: CASTASRSSYNEQFF. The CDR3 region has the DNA TGCGCCAGCACGGCTAGCAGGAGCTCCTACAATGAGCAGTTCTTC.

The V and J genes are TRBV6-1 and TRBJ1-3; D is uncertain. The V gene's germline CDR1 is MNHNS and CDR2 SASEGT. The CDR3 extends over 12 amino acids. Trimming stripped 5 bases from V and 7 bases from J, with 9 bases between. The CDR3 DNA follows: TGTGCCAGCAGTCAAAATTCGAACACCATATATTTT. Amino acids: CASSQNSNTIYF.

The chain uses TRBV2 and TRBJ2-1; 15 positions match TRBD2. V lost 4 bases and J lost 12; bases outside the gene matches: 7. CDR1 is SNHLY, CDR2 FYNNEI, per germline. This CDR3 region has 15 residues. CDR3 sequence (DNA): TGTGCCAGCAGTGCTCGGACTAGCGGGGGGGGGTGGCAGTTCTTC. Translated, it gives CASSARTSGGGWQFF.

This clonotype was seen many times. The CDR3 sequence is CASSPPDRGLWDNEQFF. The CDR3 DNA follows: TGTGCCAGCAGTCCCCCCGACAGGGGTTTGTGGGACAATGAGCAGTTCTTC. This chain connects TRBV12-3 or TRBV12-4 to TRBJ2-1; 8 bases fit TRBD1. Trimming cost V 5 bases and J 5 bases; bases outside gene matches: 14. This CDR3 comprises 17 residues.